Listed here are 15 T cell receptor beta chains from one sample, sequenced in a study of T cells in Graves' hyperthyroidism and ophthalmopathy. The source material, RNA transcripts, was used to amplify TCR beta CDR3 regions. First-round RT-PCR with HTBI primers amplified the TCR CDR3 region. MiXCR was run by TCRdb on the multiplex PCR reads, yielding one entry per CDR3 protein. This table has 500,000 to 650,000 distinct CDR3 sequences, roughly 18% appearing once. Specimen: blood. These receptors originate from a woman aged 18-30 years with Graves' ophthalmopathy.

Ten or more counts support this clonotype. The rearrangement uses TRBV7-2 and TRBJ2-3; weak D call: TRBD2 (5 bases). Germline CDR1 and CDR2: SGHTA and FQGNSA. Trimming removed 0 bases at V and 10 bases at J, with 17 bases between. The CDR3 has 15 residues. As DNA, the CDR3 is TGTGCCAGCAGCTTAGCGGGAGATCCGGAGTACCCGCAGTATTTT. Translation: CASSLAGDPEYPQYF.

In this sample, this clonotype turned up many times. V and J are TRBV11-2 and TRBJ2-7, with 12 bases matching TRBD2. The CDR3 sequence is 16 residues long. Germline-derived CDR1 and CDR2 are SGHAT and FQNNGV. With 5 bases clipped from V and 5 bases from J, the junction kept 10 bases outside the gene matches. Here the CDR3 reads CASSPSLAGGPHEQYF. CDR3 DNA sequence: TGTGCCAGCAGCCCCTCTCTAGCGGGAGGGCCTCACGAGCAGTACTTC.

This clonotype appeared many times. The chain carries TRBV6-2 or TRBV6-3 and TRBJ2-7, with 13 positions matching TRBD2. After removal of 5 bases from V and 6 bases from J, the junction contained 4 bases not matched to a gene. The CDR3 runs to 14 residues. Per germline, CDR1 MNHEY and CDR2 SVGEGT. CDR3 protein: CASSGTSGTSEQYF. DNA for the CDR3: TGTGCCAGCAGTGGGACTAGCGGGACATCCGAGCAGTACTTC.

This clonotype was detected only once. Germline and junction disagree at one end, which may indicate a read error. The chain is built from TRBV5-1 and TRBJ1-5; D may be TRBD1 (6 bases). The CDR3 totals 14 residues. Germline CDR1 reads SGHRS; CDR2 reads YFSETQ. The CDR3 nucleotides read TGCACCAGCTCAGTCGGGGGCCCTAATCAGCCCCAGCATTTT. This codes for CTSSVGGPNQPQHF.

This clonotype appeared a few times. The chain carries TRBV27 and TRBJ2-3, with 14 positions matching TRBD2. Germline CDR1 and CDR2: MNHEY and SMNVEV (reference sequence). The junction had 6 bases not matched to a gene; V was cut back by 5 bases and J by 5 bases. The CDR3 totals 16 residues. The CDR3 DNA is TGTGCCAGCAGTGAAGGACTAGCGGGAGGTGGAGATACGCAGTATTTT. Encoded protein: CASSEGLAGGGDTQYF.

This clonotype was picked up many times. J is TRBJ1-2 and V is TRBV5-5, with D maybe TRBD1 (6 bases). Germline CDR1 and CDR2: SGHKS and YYEKEE (reference sequence). The CDR3 sequence is 14 residues long. The V end lost 2 bases, the J end lost 0 bases, and 8 bases lay between the germline ends. CDR3 residues: CASSFRDTNYGYTF. Here the CDR3 DNA reads TGTGCCAGCAGCTTCCGGGACACTAACTATGGCTACACCTTC.

This clonotype was found a few times. This rearrangement joins TRBV29-1 to TRBJ1-2; no definite D call. Trimming left V 3 bases short and J 6 bases short, with 11 bases between. The length of the CDR3 is 12 residues. Per the germline V gene, CDR1 is SQVTM and CDR2 is ANQGSEA. The DNA of the CDR3 is TGCAGCGTTGACGCCCTGAAGGATGGCTACACCTTC. Its protein is CSVDALKDGYTF.

This clonotype was seen repeatedly, ten times or more. The chain employs TRBV7-2 and TRBJ2-7, with 7 positions matching TRBD1. Germline CDR1 SGHTA, CDR2 FQGNSA. This CDR3 spans 13 amino acids. Germline trimming cut 3 bases from V and 3 bases from J; bases unmatched to any gene: 2. CDR3 in amino acids: CASSFGQVYEQYF. Written as DNA, the CDR3 is TGTGCCAGCAGCTTTGGACAGGTCTACGAGCAGTACTTC.

The rearrangement joins TRBV13 to TRBJ2-5; TRBD2 agrees at 9 bases. The germline gives CDR1 PRHDT, CDR2 FYEKMQ (reference sequence). J was trimmed by 5 bases and V by 3 bases; bases with no gene match: 13. This CDR3 spans 17 amino acids. CDR3: CASSLVGLAGNMETQYF. The CDR3 DNA reads as TGTGCCAGCAGCTTGGTAGGGCTAGCGGGAAATATGGAGACCCAGTACTTC.

The chain combines TRBV20-1 with TRBJ2-3, with D hard to call. Trimming stripped 3 bases from V and 4 bases from J, with 8 bases between. CDR1 is DFQATT, CDR2 SNEGSKA, per germline (reference sequence). The CDR3 extends over 12 amino acids. CDR3 nucleotides: TGCAGTGCTAGCGGCGGTGCAGATACGCAGTATTTT. Translating gives CSASGGADTQYF.

The gene calls are TRBV20-1 and TRBJ2-7; 13 bases align to TRBD2. CDR3 length: 14 residues. Germline V gene data show CDR1 as DFQATT and CDR2 as SNEGSKA (reference sequence). J gave up 7 bases and V 0 bases, and 3 bases lay outside the gene matches. CDR3 residues: CSARDQTSGGEQYF. The CDR3 DNA reads TGCAGTGCTAGAGATCAGACTAGCGGGGGGGAGCAGTACTTC.

The chain combines TRBV6-1 with TRBJ2-5, with 10 bases lining up with TRBD1. Germline CDR1 is MNHNS and CDR2 is SASEGT. The V segment lost 4 bases and the J segment 5 bases; nucleotides outside the gene matches: 1. This CDR3 contains 13 residues. CDR3 in DNA: TGTGCCAGCAGTGGGACAGGGGGGGAGACCCAGTACTTC. Protein product: CASSGTGGETQYF.

V is TRBV7-9 and J is TRBJ1-4, with TRBD1 as a possible D gene (5 bases). This CDR3 has 17 residues. V gave up 5 bases and J gave up 2 bases, with 18 bases separating them. Germline assignment: CDR1 SEHNR and CDR2 FQNEAQ (reference sequence). The CDR3 spells CASSPHSTDSTNEKLFF. DNA of the CDR3: TGTGCCAGCAGCCCCCATTCAACCGACAGCACTAATGAAAAACTGTTTTTT.

This clonotype has at least ten counts. CDR3 in amino acids: CASRRTGPYNEQFF. CDR3 bases: TGTGCCAGCCGCCGGACAGGCCCCTACAATGAGCAGTTCTTC. The rearrangement uses TRBV6-1 and TRBJ2-1; 7 positions agree with TRBD1. There are 14 residues in the CDR3. The V and J ends lost 8 bases and 2 bases, in that order; junction bases with no gene match: 6. CDR1 and CDR2 (germline): MNHNS, SASEGT.

The table lists this clonotype with many counts. This rearrangement joins TRBV30 to TRBJ2-7; no definite D call. The CDR3 totals 13 residues. Per germline, CDR1 GTSNPN and CDR2 SVGIG (reference sequence). The ends were cut back, 0 bases at V and 4 bases at J, with 10 bases in the middle. CDR3: CAWSVWGGYEQYF. In DNA, the CDR3 is TGTGCCTGGAGTGTGTGGGGTGGATACGAGCAGTACTTC.